A selection of T cell receptor beta chains follows, all from one sample in a study of cytotoxic CD8 clonotypes in ibrutinib-treated CLL. This table comes from immunoSEQ multiplex PCR, and its TCRdb copy is limited to in-frame clones, with some not included. Of approximately 200,000 clones in the sample, around three quarters were seen once. The source material was PBMCs, sampled after 24 months of ibrutinib treatment. These receptors all stem from a human donor with chronic lymphocytic leukemia. Each CDR3 is given with its conserved first and last residue. Fields, in order: CDR3 length, V gene, clone size, D gene, J gene, CDR3 DNA, CDR3 protein. D genes are given only for firm matches. The size of a clone is reported for some rows only, either as once, few or many, or as a class for expanded clones.

>15|TRBV28|.|TRBD1|TRBJ1-2
TGTGCCAGCAGTCAAATAGTTACAGGGGCGCCGGGCTACACCTTC
CASSQIVTGAPGYTF
>14|TRBV7-2|.|.|TRBJ2-5
TGTGCCAGCAGCGGCCGGACTGTCCAAGAGACCCAGTACTTC
CASSGRTVQETQYF
>15|TRBV28|once|TRBD1|TRBJ2-7
TGTGCCAGCAGTTGGGGGGGACAGGGGGCCTACGAGCAGTACTTC
CASSWGGQGAYEQYF
>12|TRBV5-4|.|.|TRBJ1-2
TGTGCCAGCAGCTTGGGGGAGGGAGGCTACACCTTC
CASSLGEGGYTF
>16|TRBV5-6|.|TRBD2|TRBJ2-2
TGTGCCAGCAGCTTGGGAGCGGGAGTAAACACCGGGGAGCTGTTTTTT
CASSLGAGVNTGELFF
>15|TRBV7-2|.|TRBD1|TRBJ1-1
TGTGCCAGCAGCTTCCCAGGGGGTTCGAACACTGAAGCTTTCTTT
CASSFPGGSNTEAFF
>14|TRBV28|few|TRBD1|TRBJ1-2
TGTGCCAGCAATAACGCCCAGACAGGGGGTGGCTACACCTTC
CASNNAQTGGGYTF
>16|TRBV6-1|few|.|TRBJ2-2
TGTGCCAGCAGTGAAAGTAGGACTAAAAACACCGGGGAGCTGTTTTTT
CASSESRTKNTGELFF
>15|TRBV12-5|.|TRBD1|TRBJ1-1
TGTGCTAGTGGTTTGGATCAGGGGGCTAGTACTGAAGCTTTCTTT
CASGLDQGASTEAFF
>17|TRBV5-4|once|TRBD2|TRBJ2-1
TGTGCCAGCAGCGGAGGCGGACTAGCGAGATCCTACAATGAGCAGTTCTTC
CASSGGGLARSYNEQFF
>17|TRBV5-1|.|TRBD1|TRBJ1-1
TGCGCCAGCAGCTTGGAGGGACAGGGGCGTCTGAACACTGAAGCTTTCTTT
CASSLEGQGRLNTEAFF
>19|TRBV4-1|.|TRBD1|TRBJ2-1
TGCGCCAGCAGCCAACAACTTTACTCCGGGACAGGGGGATATAATGAGCAGTTCTTC
CASSQQLYSGTGGYNEQFF
>13|TRBV18|.|.|TRBJ1-1
TGTGCCAGCTCCTCGGGGGCGCGAACTGAAGCTTTCTTT
CASSSGARTEAFF
>14|TRBV10-3|.|TRBD2|TRBJ2-7
TGTGCCATCAGGACTAGCGGGAGTTTGTACGAGCAGTACTTC
CAIRTSGSLYEQYF
>14|TRBV6-5|.|.|TRBJ2-7
TGTGCCAGCAGGACCCTCAGGGAATCCTACGAGCAGTACTTC
CASRTLRESYEQYF
>17|TRBV5-1|.|.|TRBJ2-7
TGCGCCAGCAGCTACACCCTCTCGGCAGGGAGCTCCTACGAGCAGTACTTC
CASSYTLSAGSSYEQYF
>14|TRBV7-6|.|TRBD2|TRBJ2-7
TGTGCCAGCAGCCAGGGGACTAGCGCAAACTTCCAGTACTTC
CASSQGTSANFQYF
>15|TRBV30|.|TRBD1|TRBJ2-7
TGTGCCTGGAGTGACGACCGGGACAGGGGACGCGAGCAGTACTTC
CAWSDDRDRGREQYF
>16|TRBV5-4|few|TRBD2|TRBJ2-7
TGTGCCAGCAGCTTGGCGGGGACTAGCGGGAGACACGAGCAGTACTTC
CASSLAGTSGRHEQYF
>14|TRBV5-1|.|.|TRBJ2-1
TGCGCCAGCAGCTTGGTCCCCGGGAGCTATGAGCAGTTCTTC
CASSLVPGSYEQFF
>10|TRBV7-9|.|.|TRBJ2-7
TGTGCCAGCAGCGAGGGCCGGCAGTACTTC
CASSEGRQYF
>13|TRBV4-3|.|.|TRBJ2-3
TGCGCCAGCAGCCAAGATGTGGAGTTGACGCAGTATTTT
CASSQDVELTQYF
>16|TRBV6-5|few|.|TRBJ1-5
TGTGCCAGCAGTTATGCGTCCAACGGCCGCAATCAGCCCCAGCATTTT
CASSYASNGRNQPQHF
>19|TRBV27|.|.|TRBJ2-5
TGTGCCAGCAGTTTAACTTACAAGAGACCCAGTATTGCGAGGGAGACCCAGTACTTC
CASSLTYKRPSIARETQYF
>14|TRBV5-4|.|TRBD1|TRBJ2-7
TGTGCCAGCAGCCCGGGACAGGGGTTTGGTGAGCAGTACTTC
CASSPGQGFGEQYF
>14|TRBV6-5|few|.|TRBJ2-1
TGTGCCAGCAGTTACCGAGGACAGCACAATGAGCAGTTCTTC
CASSYRGQHNEQFF
>17|TRBV5-4|.|.|TRBJ2-7
TGTGCCAGCAGCCCACTACAGGGCACCATACCCCGCTACGAGCAGTACTTC
CASSPLQGTIPRYEQYF
>15|TRBV5-1|few|.|TRBJ2-7
TGCGCCAGCAGCTTGGACCGCGGGCCGATCTACGAGCAGTACTTC
CASSLDRGPIYEQYF
>13|TRBV2|.|TRBD2|TRBJ2-3
TGTGCCAGCAAGACTAGCGGCACAGATACGCAGTATTTT
CASKTSGTDTQYF
>14|TRBV18|.|.|TRBJ2-3
TGTGCCAGCTCACCCGCCAGGGCCTCGGATACGCAGTATTTT
CASSPARASDTQYF
>15|TRBV7-3|once|TRBD2|TRBJ2-3
TGTGCCAGCAGCTTAGGCGGGAGTCTATCAGATACGCAGTATTTT
CASSLGGSLSDTQYF
>13|TRBV5-1|.|TRBD1|TRBJ1-4
TGCGCCAGCAGCCAGGGACAGGGTGAAAAACTGTTTTTT
CASSQGQGEKLFF
>14|TRBV7-6|.|TRBD1|TRBJ1-2
TGTGCCAGCAGCCCACAGGGGCCTAACTATGGCTACACCTTC
CASSPQGPNYGYTF
>15|TRBV7-2|few|.|TRBJ1-4
TGTGCCAGCAGAGCCGCCGGGCAGGGGATAGGAAAACTGTTTTTT
CASRAAGQGIGKLFF
>15|TRBV5-4|.|.|TRBJ1-5
TGTGCCAGCAGCTTGGGCCAGGATAGCAATCAGCCCCAGCATTTT
CASSLGQDSNQPQHF
>15|TRBV10-1|.|TRBD2|TRBJ2-5
TGCGCCAGCAGTGAGTCGGCTAGCGGGACAGAGACCCAGTACTTC
CASSESASGTETQYF
>16|TRBV30|.|.|TRBJ2-1
TGTGCCTGGAGTGTACTAGGCAGAGACTCCTACAATGAGCAGTTCTTC
CAWSVLGRDSYNEQFF